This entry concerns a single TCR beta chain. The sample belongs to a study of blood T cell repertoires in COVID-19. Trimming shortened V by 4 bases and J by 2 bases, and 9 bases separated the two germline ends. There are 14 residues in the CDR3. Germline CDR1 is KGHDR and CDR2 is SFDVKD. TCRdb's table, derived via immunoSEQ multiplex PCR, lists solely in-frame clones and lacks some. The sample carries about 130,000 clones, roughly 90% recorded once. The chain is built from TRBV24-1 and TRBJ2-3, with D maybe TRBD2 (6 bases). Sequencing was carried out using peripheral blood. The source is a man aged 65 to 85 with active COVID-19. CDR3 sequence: CATSEGGTTDTQYF. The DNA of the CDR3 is TGTGCCACCAGTGAGGGCGGGACCACAGATACGCAGTATTTT.